This is a list of T cell receptor beta chains from one sample in a study of OX40 agonist ivuxolimab in advanced cancers. Clones were read by immunoSEQ multiplex PCR, and TCRdb kept only the in-frame ones, dropping some. The sample gives approximately 58,000 clones, 65% to 85% of which show up once; almost 1.5% is in the top ten. The sample here was CD4+ or CD8+ T cells sorted from blood, taken in a trial of the OX40 agonist ivuxolimab. The receptors were gathered from an adult with an advanced solid tumor such as melanoma, head and neck, liver or kidney cancer. Each CDR3 is given with its conserved first and last residue. Expanded clones get a size class; other rows say once, few or many, or leave the size out.

few	TRBV7-8	TRBJ2-7	CASSRGQESYEQYF
NA	TRBV28	TRBJ2-2	CASSPPQRGGGLTGELFF
NA	TRBV19	TRBJ2-2	CASSVPSWDRVNTGELFF
NA	TRBV2	TRBJ1-5	CASSDQGALGQPQHF
NA	TRBV4-2	TRBJ2-3	CASSKGSGRMGTDTQYF
once	TRBV5-1	TRBJ1-4	CASSLVGYATNEKLFF
once	TRBV20-1	TRBJ1-2	CSARRQLIYTF
NA	TRBV10-3	TRBJ2-7	CAISESERFEQYF
NA	TRBV5-5	TRBJ1-1	CASSLSMNTEAFF
NA	TRBV9	TRBJ2-1	CASSPTSGGYEQFF
medium-sized	TRBV19	TRBJ2-2	CASSIGGVLTGELFF
NA	TRBV7-2	TRBJ2-7	CASSSSINSGGLKQYF
NA	TRBV2	TRBJ1-5	CASTRKGGSNQPQHF
NA	TRBV30	TRBJ1-4	CAWSHPTGPHNEKLFF
NA	TRBV27	TRBJ1-4	CASSLSPGLNEKLFF
NA	TRBV7-3	TRBJ2-1	CASSLSGSNNEQFF
NA	TRBV11-3	TRBJ1-6	CASSLDSGTGGQPLHF
NA	TRBV15	TRBJ2-5	CATSRDRGGEETQYF
NA	TRBV19	TRBJ1-3	CASSIQPTGGGFGNTIYF
NA	TRBV5-1	TRBJ2-1	CASSWTSGSQNEQFF
NA	TRBV2	TRBJ2-2	CASSESWETGELFF
NA	TRBV6-6	TRBJ1-1	CASSYSIIGSIAFF
once	TRBV7-6	TRBJ1-1	CASSLGIQGRGTEAFF
NA	TRBV4-1	TRBJ2-1	CASSRTRRLNDEQFF
few	TRBV19	TRBJ1-5	CASWDRGLGGQPQHF
NA	TRBV27	TRBJ2-3	CASSLQDNTDTQYF
NA	TRBV30	TRBJ1-2	CAYYRDRARLSYGYTF
NA	TRBV7-8	TRBJ2-7	CASSLEREGSYEQYF